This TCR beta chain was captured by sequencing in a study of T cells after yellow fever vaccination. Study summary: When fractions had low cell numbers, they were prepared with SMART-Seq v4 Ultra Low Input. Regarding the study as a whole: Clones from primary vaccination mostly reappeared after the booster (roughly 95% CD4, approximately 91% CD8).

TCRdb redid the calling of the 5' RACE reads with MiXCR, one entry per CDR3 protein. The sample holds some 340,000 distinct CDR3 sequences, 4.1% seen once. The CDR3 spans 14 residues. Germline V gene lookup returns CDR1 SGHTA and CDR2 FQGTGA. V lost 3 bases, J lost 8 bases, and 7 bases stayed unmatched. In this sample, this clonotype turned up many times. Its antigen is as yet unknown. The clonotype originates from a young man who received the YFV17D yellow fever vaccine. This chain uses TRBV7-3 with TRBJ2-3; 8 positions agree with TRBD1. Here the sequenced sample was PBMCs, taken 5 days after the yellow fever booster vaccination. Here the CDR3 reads CASSFQGAGGTQYF. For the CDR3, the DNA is TGTGCCAGCAGCTTTCAGGGGGCTGGGGGTACGCAGTATTTT.